This T cell receptor beta chain is drawn from a study of blood T cell repertoires in COVID-19. Study-level information: Collection of acute and convalescent COVID-19 samples took place in the United States, Italy and Spain. Sources were T cells, B-cell-depleted T cells, or PBMCs; the material itself was cDNA or gDNA.

Sequenced by immunoSEQ multiplex PCR; TCRdb stores in-frame clones only, minus some. In the table there are around 97,000 clones, around 80% of which are singletons. This clone has more than one count but fewer than ten. Germline trimming cut 1 base from V and 4 bases from J; bases unmatched to any gene: 1. The CDR3 sequence is 14 residues long. Looked up from germline, CDR1 is LGHDT and CDR2 is YNNKEL (reference sequence). Source material: peripheral blood. V and J are TRBV3-1 (or the pseudogene TRBV3-2) and TRBJ2-5, with 9 bases fitting TRBD2. The clonotype originates from a man between 70 and 80 years old with acute or convalescent COVID-19. The CDR3 DNA reads as TGTGCCAGCAGCCAAGCTAGCGGGGTAGAGACCCAGTACTTC. It yields the protein CASSQASGVETQYF.